This is a list of T cell receptor beta chains from one sample in a study of lymphopenia after photon versus proton radiotherapy. Measured with immunoSEQ multiplex PCR; TCRdb has only the in-frame clones, and not every one. The table has roughly 40,000 clones, about 82% seen once. This specimen consisted of peripheral blood, obtained from a patient treated with proton-based radiotherapy. These receptors were obtained from a woman aged 70-85 years with pancreatic cancer. Some clones in this sample may be carry-over from other donors' samples. Both conserved end residues are part of each CDR3. The D gene is left open where the match is weak. Clone size is shown for a subset of rows, as once, few, many or a class of expanded clone.

clone_size | j_call | d_call | v_call | cdr3_nt | cdr3_aa
- | TRBJ2-2 | - | TRBV18 | TGTGCCAGCTCACCAATCAAGGGCCCCGGGGAGCTGTTTTTT | CASSPIKGPGELFF
- | TRBJ1-5 | - | TRBV15 | TGTGCCACCAGCACCGGGACCTTAGGTGGCAATCAGCCCCAGCATTTT | CATSTGTLGGNQPQHF
- | TRBJ1-4 | - | TRBV30 | TGTGCCTGGAGTGGACAAAGGGGTGAAAAACTGTTTTTT | CAWSGQRGEKLFF
- | TRBJ2-5 | TRBD1 | TRBV28 | TGTGCCAGCAGTTCACCTCGACAGGGGGCTCAAGAGACCCAGTACTTC | CASSSPRQGAQETQYF
once | TRBJ1-1 | - | TRBV27 | TGTGCCAGCAGTAAACAACTTGTCACACCGAGGAACACTGAAGCTTTCTTT | CASSKQLVTPRNTEAFF
- | TRBJ1-6 | TRBD1 | TRBV7-9 | TGTGCCAGCGGGGGACAGGGGGACGGTAATTCACCCCTCCACTTT | CASGGQGDGNSPLHF
- | TRBJ1-5 | TRBD1 | TRBV28 | TGTGCCAGCAGTCTAAGGGACAGGGATTATCAGCCCCAGCATTTT | CASSLRDRDYQPQHF
- | TRBJ1-6 | TRBD1 | TRBV13 | TGTGCCAGCAGCCGGGACAGGGGATCACCCCTCCACTTT | CASSRDRGSPLHF
once | TRBJ2-2 | - | TRBV27 | TGTGCCAGCAGCCGGACAGATGGCGGGGAGCTGTTTTTT | CASSRTDGGELFF
- | TRBJ2-1 | - | TRBV19 | TGTGCCAGCCATTCAGGCTCCTACAATGAGCAGTTCTTC | CASHSGSYNEQFF
few | TRBJ2-2 | TRBD2 | TRBV14 | TGTGCCAGCAGCCAACAGACTAGCAGGAACACCGGGGAGCTGTTTTTT | CASSQQTSRNTGELFF
- | TRBJ2-1 | - | TRBV20-1 | TGCAGTGCTAGTCCGGAGGTTGAGCAGTTCTTC | CSASPEVEQFF
- | TRBJ2-7 | TRBD1 | TRBV27 | TGTGCCAGCAGTTTAGCTGGGACAGCCCCACCGTACTTC | CASSLAGTAPPYF
- | TRBJ2-7 | TRBD1 | TRBV7-9 | TGTGCCAGCAGTCCCGGGACAGTCCCTAACGAGCAGTACTTC | CASSPGTVPNEQYF
- | TRBJ2-1 | - | TRBV7-8 | TGTGCCAGCGTCCCGGCGGGACCGGAGTTTGTTAAGCAGTTCTTC | CASVPAGPEFVKQFF
- | TRBJ2-5 | - | TRBV28 | TGTGCCAGCAGTGAACAAGAGACCCAGTACTTC | CASSEQETQYF
- | TRBJ2-1 | TRBD1 | TRBV9 | TGTGCCAGCAGCGTAATGGGACAGAACAATGAGCAGTTCTTC | CASSVMGQNNEQFF
- | TRBJ2-5 | TRBD2 | TRBV10-3 | TGTGCCATCAAGGGACTAGTCCAAGAGACCCAGTACTTC | CAIKGLVQETQYF
- | TRBJ2-1 | - | TRBV18 | TGTGCCAGCTCGCAAGGACTGTACTACAATGAGCAGTTCTTC | CASSQGLYYNEQFF
- | TRBJ2-1 | - | TRBV20-1 | TGCAGTGCTAGCCAGGCCGATGAGCAGTTCTTC | CSASQADEQFF
- | TRBJ2-5 | - | TRBV27 | TGTGCCAGCAGTTTAGGGAGGGGGCGCCTAGAGACCCAGTACTTC | CASSLGRGRLETQYF
- | TRBJ2-5 | TRBD1 | TRBV5-4 | TGTGCCAGCAGCAAGACAGGGACCGGAGAGACCCAGTACTTC | CASSKTGTGETQYF
- | TRBJ1-4 | - | TRBV5-1 | TGCGCCAGCAGCTTATCCGGGACGGCTAATGAAAAACTGTTTTTT | CASSLSGTANEKLFF
- | TRBJ2-5 | TRBD1 | TRBV5-1 | TGCGCCAGCCGCAATACAGGGGGACAAGAGACCCAGTACTTC | CASRNTGGQETQYF
once | TRBJ2-6 | - | TRBV28 | TGTGCCAGCAAGGGGTCTTCCTCTGGGGCCAACGTCCTGACTTTC | CASKGSSSGANVLTF
- | TRBJ1-2 | TRBD1 | TRBV6-1 | TGTGCCAGCGAACAGGGGCTTTTCTATGGCTACACCTTC | CASEQGLFYGYTF
- | TRBJ2-1 | - | TRBV18 | TGTGCCAGCTCACCCCCCTTACAAGGGGCTGAGCAGTTCTTC | CASSPPLQGAEQFF
- | TRBJ2-3 | - | TRBV15 | TGTGCCACCGGGGGTATTCGCACAGATACGCAGTATTTT | CATGGIRTDTQYF
few | TRBJ2-5 | - | TRBV19 | TGTGCCAGTGGGACTCAAGAGACCCAGTACTTC | CASGTQETQYF
once | TRBJ1-3 | - | TRBV6-1 | TGTGCCAACCAGGCTGGCAACACCATATATTTT | CANQAGNTIYF
- | TRBJ1-2 | - | TRBV23-1 | TGCGCCAGCAGTCAATCGTCACCCTATGGCTACACCTTC | CASSQSSPYGYTF
- | TRBJ1-2 | - | TRBV28 | TGTGCCAGCAGTTTTCGGACACTGGCCTACGGCTACACCTTC | CASSFRTLAYGYTF
- | TRBJ1-1 | - | TRBV20-1 | TGCAGTGCTAGAGGGACTTACGGAGCTTTCTTT | CSARGTYGAFF